The 7 T cell receptor beta chains below were found in one sample sequenced in a study of Graves' ophthalmopathy and Graves' hyperthyroidism (dated 2018 in TCRdb). The sequencer was an Illumina HiSeq 2000. TCR beta CDR3 regions were amplified from RNA transcripts for repertoire sequencing. A first-round RT-PCR used HTBI primers with the Qiagen OneStep RT-PCR kit, followed by a second-round multiplex PCR, size selection and purification. TCRdb reanalyzed the raw reads on its own, using fastp at Q25 for trimming and MiXCR for clone calling, and kept in-frame beta chains. A single entry per CDR3 protein holds the most common genes and DNA from its merged rows. In all, the sample holds a few hundred thousand distinct CDR3 sequences, and 15% to 20% of those were seen once. The top ten clonotypes cover roughly 2.4% of the sample. The specimen was peripheral blood. All receptors come from an adult woman with stable Graves' hyperthyroidism.

This clonotype occurred many times. The chain employs TRBV20-1 and TRBJ1-5; TRBD1 is a possible D gene (5 bases). The germline CDR1 and CDR2 sequences are DFQATT and SNEGSKA (reference sequence). V was pared by 0 bases and J by 2 bases, with 11 bases between. The length of the CDR3 is 15 residues. The CDR3 nucleotides read TGCAGTGCTAGAGATCGCGGGGGAGGCAATCAGCCCCAGCATTTT. Translated, it gives CSARDRGGGNQPQHF.

This clonotype has ten or more counts. The junction departs from the called germline gene at one end, perhaps through a read error. The chain joins TRBV5-1 to TRBJ2-2; 8 bases are shared with TRBD2. The CDR3 sequence is 15 residues long. CDR1 is SGHRS and CDR2 is YFSETQ in the germline V gene. The DNA for the CDR3 is TGCGCCAGCAGCTTGGTTAGCGGGGACACGGGGGAGCTGTTTTTT. The encoded protein is CASSLVSGDTGELFF.

This clonotype occurred many times. V is TRBV12-3 or TRBV12-4 and J is TRBJ2-7; 7 positions agree with TRBD1. This CDR3 contains 13 residues. V was pared by 5 bases and J by 4 bases, with 5 bases of the junction left unmatched. The CDR3 here is CASSKQGQYEQYF. The CDR3 region has the DNA TGTGCCAGCAGTAAACAGGGGCAGTACGAGCAGTACTTC.

This clonotype appeared many times. The chain recombines TRBV5-5 with TRBJ2-5, with 10 bases fitting TRBD1. This CDR3 region has 14 residues. Germline lookup yields CDR1 SGHKS and CDR2 YYEKEE (reference sequence). Unmatched junction bases numbered 4, after V lost 3 bases and J lost 5 bases. CDR3 coding DNA: TGTGCCAGCAGCTCGGACAGGGGGAGTGAGACCCAGTACTTC. The encoded protein is CASSSDRGSETQYF.

This clonotype appeared many times. The chain is built from TRBV11-1 and TRBJ2-6; 8 positions agree with TRBD1. The CDR3 is made up of 17 amino acids. Per germline, CDR1 SGHAT and CDR2 FQDESV (reference sequence). Losses at the gene ends were 0 bases for V and 0 bases for J; bases not matched to a gene: 1. The CDR3: CASSLAGQGSGANVLTF. The CDR3 bases are TGTGCCAGCAGCTTAGCCGGACAGGGCTCTGGGGCCAACGTCCTGACTTTC.

This clonotype showed up many times. The rearrangement uses TRBV7-2 and TRBJ2-7; D not certain. The CDR3 consists of 15 residues. Germline V gene sequence: CDR1 SGHTA, CDR2 FQGNSA. Trimming removed 5 bases from V and 6 bases from J, with 20 bases in between. The CDR3 loop is CASSLGFESLSEQYF. In DNA form, the CDR3 reads TGTGCCAGCAGCCTGGGTTTCGAGTCCCTAAGCGAGCAGTACTTC.

The chain employs TRBV19 and TRBJ1-1; 8 nucleotides line up with TRBD1. Trimming took 11 bases from V and 1 from J; bases not matched to a gene: 15. The CDR3 is made up of 16 amino acids. The germline gives CDR1 LNHDA, CDR2 SQIVND (reference sequence). DNA for the CDR3: TGTGCCGCACGAGAGACAGGGGCCGGTAAGAACACTGAAGCTTTCTTT. Protein: CAARETGAGKNTEAFF.